What follows are 15 T cell receptor beta chains derived from one specimen sequenced in a study of blood T cell repertoires in COVID-19. Clones were sequenced by immunoSEQ multiplex PCR, and TCRdb holds only the in-frame ones, with some missing. The table shows roughly 290,000 clones, with approximately 85% occurring only once. The sequencing sample was made of PBMCs or T cells enriched from blood (not recorded which). The receptor source for this set is a woman aged 30 to 39 who had recovered from COVID-19.

This rearrangement joins TRBV5-4 to TRBJ2-7; D might be TRBD2 (6 bases). Trimming left V 0 bases short and J 6 bases short, with 16 bases between. This CDR3 spans 15 amino acids. Germline values: CDR1 SGHNT, CDR2 YYREEE (reference sequence). CDR3 in amino acids: CASSLATSSQGEQYF. Written as DNA, the CDR3 is TGTGCCAGCAGCTTGGCCACTAGCAGCCAGGGCGAGCAGTACTTC.

The chain is built from TRBV19 and TRBJ1-3, with D perhaps matching TRBD1 (6 bases). This CDR3 is built from 14 residues. V lost 6 bases, J lost 9 bases, and 18 bases lay in between. Looked up from germline, CDR1 is LNHDA and CDR2 is SQIVND (reference sequence). CDR3 amino acids: CASRKDSTPATIYF. As DNA, the CDR3 is TGTGCCAGTAGGAAGGACAGTACACCAGCCACCATATATTTT.

The chain joins TRBV9 to TRBJ2-2; the match to TRBD2 covers 14 bases. Germline CDR1 reads SGDLS; CDR2 reads YYNGEE. This CDR3 comprises 18 residues. Germline trimming cut 4 bases from V and 4 bases from J; bases unmatched to any gene: 9. CDR3 coding DNA: TGTGCCAGCAGCCCTCGACTAGCGGGAGGGCCGGGCACCGGGGAGCTGTTTTTT. Protein: CASSPRLAGGPGTGELFF. The full variable domain, rest sourced from reference TRBV9 and TRBJ2-2, is DSGVTQTPKHLITATGQRVTLRCSPRSGDLSVYWYQQSLDQGLQFLIQYYNGEERAKGNILERFSAQQFPDLHSELNLSSLELGDSALYFCASSPRLAGGPGTGELFFGEGSRLTVL.

In its sample, this clone was seen once. The rearrangement links TRBV28 to TRBJ1-1, with D tentatively TRBD1 (6 bases). The CDR3 runs 15 residues. Between the trimmed V and J ends, which lost 6 bases and 0 bases, there was a span of 14 bases. The germline gives CDR1 MDHEN, CDR2 SYDVKM. The DNA for the CDR3 is TGTGCCAGCAGCTCAAACAGGGCCATGAACACTGAAGCTTTCTTT. Its protein is CASSSNRAMNTEAFF. The full variable domain, rest sourced from reference TRBV28 and TRBJ1-1, is DVKVTQSSRYLVKRTGEKVFLECVQDMDHENMFWYRQDPGLGLRLIYFSYDVKMKEKGDIPEGYSVSREKKERFSLILESASTNQTSMYLCASSSNRAMNTEAFFGQGTRLTVV.

J is TRBJ2-5 and V is TRBV28, with TRBD2 identical over 11 bases. The V gene's germline CDR1 is MDHEN and CDR2 SYDVKM. With V trimmed by 5 bases and J by 3 bases, 5 bases remained unmatched. The CDR3 runs 15 residues. The CDR3 coding sequence is TGTGCCAGCAGTCCCGGGACTAGCGGTAAAGAGACCCAGTACTTC. This translates into CASSPGTSGKETQYF.

This clone has a handful of counts. The chain uses TRBV11-2 and TRBJ1-1, with TRBD1 identical over 7 bases. The V segment lost 5 bases and the J segment 5 bases; nucleotides outside the gene matches: 11. CDR3 length: 15 residues. Germline V gene sequence: CDR1 SGHAT, CDR2 FQNNGV. The CDR3 sequence: CASSGAGQRVTEAFF. In DNA, the CDR3 is TGTGCCAGCAGCGGGGCGGGACAGCGGGTAACTGAAGCTTTCTTT.

This clone was picked up one time. In DNA form, the CDR3 reads TGTGCCAGCAGCCGTAGGGACTTCCGGTTCGAGCAGTACTTC. This gives the protein CASSRRDFRFEQYF. V and J are TRBV13 and TRBJ2-7, with a tentative D call TRBD2 (6 bases). The CDR3 consists of 14 residues. Trimming shortened V by 5 bases and J by 6 bases, and 17 bases separated the two germline ends. CDR1 PRHDT and CDR2 FYEKMQ come from the germline V gene (reference sequence).

This sequence joins TRBV7-9 and TRBJ2-5, with D maybe TRBD1 (6 bases). V lost 5 bases to trimming and J lost 5 bases, with 21 bases between them. The germline V gene encodes CDR1 SEHNR and CDR2 FQNEAQ (reference sequence). The CDR3 runs 16 residues. Written as DNA, the CDR3 is TGTGCCAGCAGCCTGGGGCCACAGGGCCACAAGGAGACCCAGTACTTC. Translated: CASSLGPQGHKETQYF.

The chain has TRBV28 and TRBJ1-2; perhaps TRBD1 as D (5 bases). This CDR3 has 13 residues. Deletions cut 7 bases from V and 2 bases from J, with 11 bases between. Germline V gives CDR1 MDHEN, CDR2 SYDVKM. The CDR3 spells CASTLRGNYGYTF. CDR3 DNA: TGTGCCAGCACATTGCGGGGGAACTATGGCTACACCTTC.

The chain combines TRBV28 with TRBJ2-1; D is ambiguous. The CDR3 is 17 amino acids. CDR1 and CDR2 from the germline V gene are MDHEN and SYDVKM. V shed 7 bases and J shed 0 bases, with 19 bases lying between them. The DNA for the CDR3 is TGTGCCAGCACCTTAGAGCCCCTCCTGAGCTCCTACAATGAGCAGTTCTTC. Translated, it gives CASTLEPLLSSYNEQFF.

This chain uses TRBV5-5 with TRBJ2-2, with TRBD2 as a possible D gene (6 bases). V lost 5 bases, J lost 5 bases, and 13 bases lay in between. The CDR3 consists of 14 residues. Germline V lookup: CDR1 SGHKS, CDR2 YYEKEE (reference sequence). CDR3 region: CASRHGRVTGELFF. The CDR3, as DNA: TGTGCCAGCAGACACGGGAGAGTAACCGGGGAGCTGTTTTTT.

This clone was observed a single time. This chain joins TRBV28 and TRBJ2-7; 7 bases align to TRBD2. V dropped 7 bases and J dropped 4; count of bases not matched to a gene: 10. This CDR3 is 14 amino acids long. CDR1 is MDHEN and CDR2 is SYDVKM in the germline V gene. The chain's CDR3 is CASTGVGGGYEQYF. The CDR3 nucleotides read TGTGCCAGCACGGGCGTCGGGGGAGGGTACGAGCAGTACTTC.

The CDR3 reads CATQDRASYNEQFF. DNA of the CDR3: TGTGCCACCCAAGACAGGGCCTCCTACAATGAGCAGTTCTTC. The chain couples TRBV15 to TRBJ2-1, with TRBD1 matching 7 bases. The germline CDR1 and CDR2 sequences are LNHNV and YYDKDF (reference sequence). The V segment lost 8 bases and the J segment 0 bases; nucleotides outside the gene matches: 4. The CDR3 loop spans 14 amino acids.

The V and J genes are TRBV7-2 and TRBJ2-1; tentative D call: TRBD2 (5 bases). V gave up 0 bases and J gave up 10 bases, with 13 bases separating them. Looked up from germline, CDR1 is SGHTA and CDR2 is FQGNSA. The CDR3 extends over 14 amino acids. In nucleotides, the CDR3 is TGTGCCAGCAGCTTAGCTCTACGGGGTGTGGAGCAGTTCTTC. Amino acid sequence: CASSLALRGVEQFF.

V is TRBV19 and J is TRBJ1-5; the D is unclear. The V end was cut by 3 bases, the J end by 6 bases, with 21 bases between. The length of the CDR3 is 17 residues. Germline CDR1 reads LNHDA; CDR2 reads SQIVND (reference sequence). The CDR3 nucleotides read TGTGCCAGTAGTATGTTTGTATCCCCCACTTTTGGTCAGCCCCAGCATTTT. It encodes CASSMFVSPTFGQPQHF.